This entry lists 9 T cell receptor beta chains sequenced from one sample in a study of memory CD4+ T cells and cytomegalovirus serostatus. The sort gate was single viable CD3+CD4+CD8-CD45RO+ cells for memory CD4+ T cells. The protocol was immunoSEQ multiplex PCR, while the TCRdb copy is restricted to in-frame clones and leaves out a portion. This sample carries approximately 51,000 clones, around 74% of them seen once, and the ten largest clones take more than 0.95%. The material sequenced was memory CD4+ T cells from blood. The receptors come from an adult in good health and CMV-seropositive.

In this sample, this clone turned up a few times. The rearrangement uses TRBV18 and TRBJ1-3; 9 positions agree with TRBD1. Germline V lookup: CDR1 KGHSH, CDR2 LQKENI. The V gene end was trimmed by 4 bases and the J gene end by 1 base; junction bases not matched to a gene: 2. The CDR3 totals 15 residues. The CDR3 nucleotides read TGTGCCAGCTCACTGGACAGGGGATCTGGAAACACCATATATTTT. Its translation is CASSLDRGSGNTIYF.

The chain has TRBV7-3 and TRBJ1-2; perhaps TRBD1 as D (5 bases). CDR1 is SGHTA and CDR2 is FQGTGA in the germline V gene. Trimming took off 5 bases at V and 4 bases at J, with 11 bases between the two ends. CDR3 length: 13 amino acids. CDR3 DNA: TGTGCCAGCAGCGTTTCAGGGACCTATGGCTACACCTTC. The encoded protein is CASSVSGTYGYTF.

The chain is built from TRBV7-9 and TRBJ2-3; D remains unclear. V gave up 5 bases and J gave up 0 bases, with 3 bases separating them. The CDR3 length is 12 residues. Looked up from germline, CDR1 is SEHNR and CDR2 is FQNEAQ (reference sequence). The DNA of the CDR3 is TGTGCCAGCAGCCTTAGCACAGATACGCAGTATTTT. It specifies CASSLSTDTQYF.

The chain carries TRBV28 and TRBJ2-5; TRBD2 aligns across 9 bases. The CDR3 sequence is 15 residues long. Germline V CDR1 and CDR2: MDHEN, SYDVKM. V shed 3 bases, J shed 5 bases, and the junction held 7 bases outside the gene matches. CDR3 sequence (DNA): TGTGCCAGCAGTTTTCCGGCGGGAGGGGTTGAGACCCAGTACTTC. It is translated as CASSFPAGGVETQYF.

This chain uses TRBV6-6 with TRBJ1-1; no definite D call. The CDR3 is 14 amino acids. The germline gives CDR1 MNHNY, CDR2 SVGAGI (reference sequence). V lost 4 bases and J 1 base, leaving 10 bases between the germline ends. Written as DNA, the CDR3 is TGTGCCAGCAGTTCCCCCCCCGAGAACACTGAAGCTTTCTTT. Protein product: CASSSPPENTEAFF.

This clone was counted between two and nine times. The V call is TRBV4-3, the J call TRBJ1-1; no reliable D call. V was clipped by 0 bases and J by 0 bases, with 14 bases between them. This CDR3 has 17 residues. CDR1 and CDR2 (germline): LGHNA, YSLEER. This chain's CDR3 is CASSQESIGGMNTEAFF. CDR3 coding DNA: TGCGCCAGCAGCCAAGAGTCAATAGGAGGGATGAACACTGAAGCTTTCTTT.

CDR3 residues: CASSLYYYRGTGANVLTF. The CDR3, as DNA: TGTGCCAGCAGTTTATACTACTACAGGGGGACTGGGGCCAACGTCCTGACTTTC. This chain links TRBV28 with TRBJ2-6, with 8 bases fitting TRBD1. The junction had 7 bases not matched to a gene; V was cut back by 1 base and J by 2 bases. CDR1 is MDHEN and CDR2 is SYDVKM in the germline V gene. This CDR3 region has 18 residues.

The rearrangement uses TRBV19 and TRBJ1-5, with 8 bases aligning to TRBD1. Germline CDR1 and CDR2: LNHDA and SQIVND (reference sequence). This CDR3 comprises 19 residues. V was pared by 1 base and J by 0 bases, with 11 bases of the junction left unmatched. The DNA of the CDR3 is TGTGCCAGTAGTATAGTTTCAGGGGGCGAAGCTTATAGCAATCAGCCCCAGCATTTT. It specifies CASSIVSGGEAYSNQPQHF.

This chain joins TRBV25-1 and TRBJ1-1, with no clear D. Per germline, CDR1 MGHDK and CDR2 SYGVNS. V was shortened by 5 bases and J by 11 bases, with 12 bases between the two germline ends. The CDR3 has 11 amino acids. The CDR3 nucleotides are TGTGCCAGCAGTTCCGGGGTCAACGCTTTCTTT. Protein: CASSSGVNAFF.